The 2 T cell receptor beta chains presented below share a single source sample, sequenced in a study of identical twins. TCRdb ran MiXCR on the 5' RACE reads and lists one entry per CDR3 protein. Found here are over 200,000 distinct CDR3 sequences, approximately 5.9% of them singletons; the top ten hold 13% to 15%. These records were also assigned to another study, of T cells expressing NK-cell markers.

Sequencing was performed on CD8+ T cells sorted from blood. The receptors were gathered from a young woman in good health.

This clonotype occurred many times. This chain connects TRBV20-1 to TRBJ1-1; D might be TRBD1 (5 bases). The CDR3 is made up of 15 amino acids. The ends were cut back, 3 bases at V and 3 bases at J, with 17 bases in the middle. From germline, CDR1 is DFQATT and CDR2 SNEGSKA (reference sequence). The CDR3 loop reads CSASHYQGGHTEAFF. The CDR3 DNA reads TGCAGTGCTAGCCACTATCAGGGTGGGCACACTGAAGCTTTCTTT.

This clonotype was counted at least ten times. The CDR3 DNA reads TGTGCCAGCAGCCTGGGACTAGCGGGGCCAACAGATACGCAGTATTTT. Translation: CASSLGLAGPTDTQYF. This sequence joins TRBV7-3 and TRBJ2-3; 13 bases fit TRBD2. The V gene's germline CDR1 is SGHTA and CDR2 FQGTGA. This CDR3 comprises 16 residues. With 5 bases clipped from V and 3 bases from J, the junction kept 5 bases outside the gene matches.